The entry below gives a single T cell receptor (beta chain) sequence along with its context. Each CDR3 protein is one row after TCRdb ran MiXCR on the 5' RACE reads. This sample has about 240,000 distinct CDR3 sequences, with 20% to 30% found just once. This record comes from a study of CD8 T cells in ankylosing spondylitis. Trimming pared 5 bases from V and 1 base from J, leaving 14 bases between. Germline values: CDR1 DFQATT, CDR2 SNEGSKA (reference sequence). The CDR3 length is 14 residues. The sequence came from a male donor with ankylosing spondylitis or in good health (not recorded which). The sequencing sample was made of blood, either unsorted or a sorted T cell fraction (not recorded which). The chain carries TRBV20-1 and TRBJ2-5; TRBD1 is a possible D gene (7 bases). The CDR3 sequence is CSAFHQGGQETQYF. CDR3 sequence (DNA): TGCAGTGCTTTCCATCAGGGGGGCCAAGAGACCCAGTACTTC.